This TCR beta chain was sequenced during a study of blood T cell repertoires in COVID-19. The assay was immunoSEQ multiplex PCR, and TCRdb's table has in-frame clones only and misses some. The sample yields fewer than 250,000 clones, about 82% seen once. Germline V gene sequence: CDR1 MNHNY, CDR2 SVGAGI (reference sequence). J lost 3 bases, V lost 6 bases, and 9 bases had no gene match. The CDR3 loop spans 15 amino acids. V is TRBV6-6 and J is TRBJ2-3; 7 bases fit TRBD1. Sequenced input: peripheral blood. The receptor's source is a woman aged 55-75 years with active or convalescent COVID-19. The CDR3 sequence: CASRNRGNPTDTQYF. DNA of the CDR3: TGTGCCAGCAGGAACAGGGGAAACCCAACAGATACGCAGTATTTT.